The clone carrying this T cell receptor (beta chain) appeared a single time. Its antigen remains unknown. This sample is drawn from a study of cytomegalovirus exposure and HLA in healthy donors. Points from the study as a whole: Highly shared sequence variants in one cluster were likely a sequencing artifact. Across HLA loci, a later analysis found differing TCR association rates, with DRB1 most and HLA-C fewest.

In the PCR, 60 Vbeta and 13 Jbeta primers were used. Assay: immunoSEQ multiplex PCR; the TCRdb copy retains only in-frame clones and omits some. The sample lists some 150,000 clones, approximately 80% occurring once. The sequenced sample was PBMCs. The sequence was collected from a man younger than 45 in good health and CMV-seropositive.

The CDR3 reads CASSQVGQVHEQYF. CDR3 in DNA: TGCGCCAGCAGCCAAGTTGGACAAGTCCACGAGCAGTACTTC. The chain is built from TRBV4-1 and TRBJ2-7, with a weak D call TRBD1 (5 bases). Per germline, CDR1 MGHRA and CDR2 YSYEKL. CDR3 length: 14 amino acids. The V end lost 1 base, the J end lost 5 bases, and 12 bases lay between the germline ends.